These T cell receptor beta chains were read from a single sample in a study of blood T cell repertoires in COVID-19. Here immunoSEQ multiplex PCR was the method, and the copy in TCRdb shows in-frame clones only, minus some. This table has some 150,000 clones, 77% appearing once. The sequenced sample consisted of peripheral blood. These receptors were taken from a woman between 50 and 59 years old with active or convalescent COVID-19. Each CDR3 is given with its conserved first and last residue. Each record gives: J gene, V gene, D gene, CDR3 protein. The D gene is left open where the match is weak.

J gene: TRBJ2-7; V gene: TRBV7-2; D gene: TRBD2; CDR3 protein: CASSLNMRLAGGEQYF
J gene: TRBJ1-2; V gene: TRBV7-8; D gene: .; CDR3 protein: CASSLGTVPYTF
J gene: TRBJ1-2; V gene: TRBV28; D gene: TRBD1; CDR3 protein: CASSLHGQDNYGYTF
J gene: TRBJ1-3; V gene: TRBV7-2; D gene: .; CDR3 protein: CAVRGSGNTIYF
J gene: TRBJ2-3; V gene: TRBV5-1; D gene: TRBD2; CDR3 protein: CASSLGSGGAATPTDTQYF
J gene: TRBJ1-6; V gene: TRBV7-9; D gene: .; CDR3 protein: CASSLATGFNSPLHF
J gene: TRBJ2-3; V gene: TRBV5-1; D gene: .; CDR3 protein: CASSLDGGARTDTQYF
J gene: TRBJ2-7; V gene: TRBV19; D gene: .; CDR3 protein: CASSEGPQGLYEQYF
J gene: TRBJ1-1; V gene: TRBV7-8; D gene: .; CDR3 protein: CASSPGEGTEAFF
J gene: TRBJ2-2; V gene: TRBV12-3/TRBV12-4; D gene: .; CDR3 protein: CASSYAAGELFF
J gene: TRBJ1-6; V gene: TRBV6-6; D gene: .; CDR3 protein: CASSYSGEDAPLHF
J gene: TRBJ2-1; V gene: TRBV4-3; D gene: TRBD1; CDR3 protein: CASSQGRGSYNEQFF
J gene: TRBJ2-5; V gene: TRBV7-8; D gene: .; CDR3 protein: CASSLPGLETQYF
J gene: TRBJ1-6; V gene: TRBV2; D gene: TRBD1; CDR3 protein: CASSEQGVDSPLHF
J gene: TRBJ2-7; V gene: TRBV5-4; D gene: TRBD1; CDR3 protein: CASSLGGTDSYEQYF
J gene: TRBJ1-2; V gene: TRBV4-3; D gene: .; CDR3 protein: CASSHDGRSYGYTF
J gene: TRBJ1-5; V gene: TRBV27; D gene: .; CDR3 protein: CASSSATGQPQHF
J gene: TRBJ2-7; V gene: TRBV6-2/TRBV6-3; D gene: TRBD1; CDR3 protein: CASSPGTATYEQYF
J gene: TRBJ2-3; V gene: TRBV19; D gene: .; CDR3 protein: CASSRGMAEGDTQYF
J gene: TRBJ2-1; V gene: TRBV27; D gene: TRBD2; CDR3 protein: CASSLAPGTSAYNEQFF
J gene: TRBJ1-3; V gene: TRBV27; D gene: .; CDR3 protein: CASTRGGVDSGNTIYF
J gene: TRBJ1-4; V gene: TRBV2; D gene: TRBD1; CDR3 protein: CASSRTGIVNEKLFF
J gene: TRBJ2-1; V gene: TRBV27; D gene: .; CDR3 protein: CASSFVTVSYNEQFF
J gene: TRBJ2-3; V gene: TRBV2; D gene: TRBD1; CDR3 protein: CASSESRTGGAEDTQYF
J gene: TRBJ2-2; V gene: TRBV18; D gene: TRBD2; CDR3 protein: CASSVTSGPNTGELFF
J gene: TRBJ2-3; V gene: TRBV24-1; D gene: TRBD2; CDR3 protein: CATSDAGTSGVGDTQYF
J gene: TRBJ2-1; V gene: TRBV6-5; D gene: TRBD1; CDR3 protein: CASSRTGPLYNEQFF
J gene: TRBJ2-2; V gene: TRBV7-7; D gene: .; CDR3 protein: CASSLGSKNTGELFF
J gene: TRBJ1-2; V gene: TRBV4-3; D gene: .; CDR3 protein: CASSQDAGRMGGYTF
J gene: TRBJ2-1; V gene: TRBV5-1; D gene: TRBD2; CDR3 protein: CASSQTSGTYNEQFF
J gene: TRBJ1-6; V gene: TRBV4-1; D gene: .; CDR3 protein: CASSQERGPVGDFYNSPLHF
J gene: TRBJ1-2; V gene: TRBV7-2; D gene: .; CDR3 protein: CASRPFLGSYGYTF
J gene: TRBJ2-7; V gene: TRBV28; D gene: .; CDR3 protein: CASSHGGQTGHYEQYF
J gene: TRBJ1-3; V gene: TRBV5-1; D gene: .; CDR3 protein: CASSPVGGAAISGNTIYF
J gene: TRBJ1-5; V gene: TRBV6-2/TRBV6-3; D gene: .; CDR3 protein: CASSLTGLAQHF
J gene: TRBJ1-6; V gene: TRBV30; D gene: TRBD1; CDR3 protein: CAWNDGTGNSPLHF
J gene: TRBJ2-1; V gene: TRBV7-2; D gene: TRBD2; CDR3 protein: CASSLGGAGGENEQFF
J gene: TRBJ2-6; V gene: TRBV6-2/TRBV6-3; D gene: .; CDR3 protein: CASSFTGSGANVLTF
J gene: TRBJ2-7; V gene: TRBV3-1/TRBV3-2; D gene: TRBD2; CDR3 protein: CASSHLTSGNPSPYEQYF
J gene: TRBJ2-7; V gene: TRBV30; D gene: TRBD1; CDR3 protein: CAWSEDRGREQYF
J gene: TRBJ2-7; V gene: TRBV5-1; D gene: TRBD1; CDR3 protein: CASSAMTGDDGEQYF
J gene: TRBJ2-7; V gene: TRBV19; D gene: .; CDR3 protein: CASSPNSGNLYYEQYF
J gene: TRBJ1-2; V gene: TRBV24-1; D gene: TRBD1; CDR3 protein: CATSDRTGKGYTF
J gene: TRBJ2-5; V gene: TRBV18; D gene: .; CDR3 protein: CASSADSGETQYF
J gene: TRBJ1-1; V gene: TRBV3-1/TRBV3-2; D gene: TRBD1; CDR3 protein: CASSPGQGGRFTEAFF
J gene: TRBJ1-2; V gene: TRBV6-5; D gene: TRBD1; CDR3 protein: CASSYRGQGTYGYTF
J gene: TRBJ2-1; V gene: TRBV19; D gene: TRBD2; CDR3 protein: CASRRTSGTYNEQFF
J gene: TRBJ2-3; V gene: TRBV5-1; D gene: .; CDR3 protein: CASSLAQTKNTDTQYF
J gene: TRBJ1-2; V gene: TRBV19; D gene: TRBD1; CDR3 protein: CASRPTGANYGYTF
J gene: TRBJ1-3; V gene: TRBV3-1/TRBV3-2; D gene: TRBD1; CDR3 protein: CASSGQGRGNTIYF
J gene: TRBJ1-2; V gene: TRBV5-4; D gene: TRBD1; CDR3 protein: CASSFQGAEGYTF
J gene: TRBJ2-7; V gene: TRBV5-6; D gene: TRBD1; CDR3 protein: CASRTGGNEQYF
J gene: TRBJ2-1; V gene: TRBV6-4; D gene: TRBD2; CDR3 protein: CASSEMGTSGYNEQFF
J gene: TRBJ1-1; V gene: TRBV7-2; D gene: TRBD1; CDR3 protein: CASSWTGRYTEAFF
J gene: TRBJ1-1; V gene: TRBV25-1; D gene: .; CDR3 protein: CASTGPWGGNTEAFF
J gene: TRBJ2-3; V gene: TRBV10-1; D gene: .; CDR3 protein: CASSRGLTDTQYF
J gene: TRBJ2-1; V gene: TRBV6-2/TRBV6-3; D gene: .; CDR3 protein: CASSYSRELEAGSSYNEQFF
J gene: TRBJ1-5; V gene: TRBV5-8; D gene: TRBD1; CDR3 protein: CASTPGTALNQPQHF
J gene: TRBJ2-5; V gene: TRBV6-5; D gene: TRBD1; CDR3 protein: CASRQTGVQETQYF